The source of this T cell receptor beta chain is a study of T cell responses to AZD1222 COVID-19 vaccine. Across the study: The analysis combined second doses at about 4 or about 12 weeks.

The CDR3 is 15 amino acids. With 4 bases removed from V and 1 base from J, the gap between germline ends came to 13 bases. The V gene's germline CDR1 is MNHEY and CDR2 SVGAGI. As to this clone: Its antigen remains unidentified.

Clones were sequenced by immunoSEQ multiplex PCR, and TCRdb holds only the in-frame ones, with some missing. The sample lists 130,000 or so clones; roughly 93% were seen once. Study findings and constraints: No day 14 peak samples; only post-peak repertoires were characterized.

The chain joins TRBV6-5 to TRBJ1-2; D is unresolved. This sample comprised peripheral blood, obtained on day 0 of AZD1222 vaccination. The sequence derives from an adult in good health. In nucleotides, the CDR3 is TGTGCCAGCAGTTCCCGTGCCTCCAGTAACTATGGCTACACCTTC. This encodes CASSSRASSNYGYTF.